This is a list of T cell receptor beta chains from one sample in a study of T cell responses to AZD1222 COVID-19 vaccine. Generated by immunoSEQ multiplex PCR, the TCRdb table keeps only in-frame clones and is missing some. This table has some 31,000 clones, about 93% appearing once. The sample was peripheral blood, taken on day 0 of AZD1222 vaccination. These receptor sequences come from an adult in good health. CDR3s include the opening cysteine and the closing phenylalanine or tryptophan. The D gene is left open where the match is weak. The size entry is marked missing in some rows and otherwise reads once, few, many or a size class.

TRBJ1-4 - - TRBV6-6 TGTGCCAGCAGTTACCGCGGGGGGTATGAAAAACTGTTTTTT CASSYRGGYEKLFF
TRBJ1-5 - once TRBV4-1 TGCGCCAGCAGCCAAGGTAGCAATCAGCCCCAGCATTTT CASSQGSNQPQHF
TRBJ1-2 - - TRBV9 TGTGCCAGCAGCAGAGAATATAACTATGGCTACACCTTC CASSREYNYGYTF
TRBJ2-7 TRBD2 - TRBV11-2 TGTGCCAGCAGTCTCGGGGGGAGCGAGCAGTACTTC CASSLGGSEQYF
TRBJ1-2 - - TRBV24-1 TGTGCCACCAGTGAGGGGGGTAAGAACTATGGCTACACCTTC CATSEGGKNYGYTF
TRBJ1-2 - - TRBV29-1 TGCAGCGTTGATAGCCCAGGTGGCTACACCTTC CSVDSPGGYTF
TRBJ2-2 - - TRBV6-5 TGTGCCAGCACCCCAGCCCGGAACACCGGGGAGCTGTTTTTT CASTPARNTGELFF
TRBJ2-1 - - TRBV7-7 TGTGCCAGCAGCTCCTGGCCGGAGAGGGGGAATGAGCAGTTCTTC CASSSWPERGNEQFF
TRBJ1-2 - - TRBV6-4 TGTGCCAGCAATATAACGATGGGTCGCGGCTACACCTTC CASNITMGRGYTF
TRBJ2-5 TRBD2 - TRBV19 TGTGCCAGTAGTATTACTAGCGGACGAGGAAAAGAGACCCAGTACTTC CASSITSGRGKETQYF
TRBJ1-5 TRBD1 - TRBV10-2 TGCGCCAGCAGTGGAGGACAGGCGTATAGCAATCAGCCCCAGCATTTT CASSGGQAYSNQPQHF
TRBJ1-1 - - TRBV6-5 TGTGCCAGCAGTTACTCCAGGTTCACTGAAGCTTTCTTT CASSYSRFTEAFF
TRBJ2-3 - - TRBV24-1 TGTGCCACCAGTGATTTACGGGGGTCAGATACGCAGTATTTT CATSDLRGSDTQYF
TRBJ1-5 - - TRBV6-2/TRBV6-3 TGTGCCAGCAGTCAGGGTACGCTACAGCCCCAGCATTTT CASSQGTLQPQHF
TRBJ2-3 TRBD2 - TRBV4-1 TGCGCCAGCAGCCAAGAGGGACTAGCCCCAGATACGCAGTATTTT CASSQEGLAPDTQYF
TRBJ1-1 TRBD1 - TRBV2 TGTGCCAGCAGTACGGACAGGAACCTCAGTGAAGCTTTCTTT CASSTDRNLSEAFF
TRBJ2-5 TRBD2 - TRBV4-1 TGCGCCAGCAGCCAAGAACCCGGGCCCGGGACTAGCGGGAGGGAGACCCAGTACTTC CASSQEPGPGTSGRETQYF